These T cell receptor beta chains were read from a single sample in a study of shared clonotypes between healthy human individuals. Measured with immunoSEQ multiplex PCR; TCRdb has only the in-frame clones, and not every one. The sample shows about 380,000 clones, approximately 97% of them seen only once. The sample comprised memory CD8+ T cells sorted from blood. The source is a man under 40 in good health. CDR3s include the opening cysteine and the closing phenylalanine or tryptophan. D genes are given only for firm matches. Clone size is shown for a subset of rows, as once, few, many or a class of expanded clone.

V gene	D gene	J gene	clone size	CDR3 length	CDR3 protein	CDR3 DNA
TRBV5-1	TRBD1	TRBJ2-7	.	15	CASSLAGTGAYEQYF	TGCGCCAGCAGCTTGGCCGGGACAGGCGCCTACGAGCAGTACTTC
TRBV2	.	TRBJ2-7	.	12	CASMGGAYEQYF	TGTGCCAGCATGGGGGGCGCCTACGAGCAGTACTTC
TRBV19	.	TRBJ1-3	.	16	CASSIHSPHSGNTIYF	TGTGCCAGTAGTATCCACTCGCCACACTCTGGAAACACCATATATTTT
TRBV28	.	TRBJ2-5	.	11	CASSLSETQYF	TGTGCCAGCAGTTTGTCGGAGACCCAGTACTTC
TRBV28	.	TRBJ1-4	once	12	CASGTRNEKLFF	TGTGCCAGCGGGACACGTAATGAAAAACTGTTTTTT
TRBV11-1	.	TRBJ2-6	.	15	CASSLGGPGANVLTF	TGTGCCAGCAGCTTAGGGGGCCCTGGGGCCAACGTCCTGACTTTC
TRBV28	.	TRBJ2-3	.	12	CATIPRTDTQYF	TGTGCCACCATTCCTCGCACAGATACGCAGTATTTT
TRBV5-5	.	TRBJ1-1	.	15	CASSLFPGMNTEAFF	TGTGCCAGCAGCTTATTTCCTGGAATGAACACTGAAGCTTTCTTT
TRBV28	.	TRBJ2-5	.	14	CASSGYRGGETQYF	TGTGCCAGCAGTGGATACAGGGGAGGGGAGACCCAGTACTTC
TRBV19	.	TRBJ1-2	.	12	CASSRGTYGYTF	TGTGCCAGTAGCAGGGGAACCTATGGCTACACCTTC
TRBV29-1	TRBD1	TRBJ2-7	.	12	CSVDQGGHEQYF	TGCAGCGTTGACCAAGGGGGCCACGAGCAGTACTTC
TRBV6-1	TRBD1	TRBJ2-4	.	16	CASSGPTGTGKNIQYF	TGTGCCAGCAGTGGTCCGACAGGGACGGGTAAAAACATTCAGTACTTC
TRBV5-1	.	TRBJ2-7	.	16	CASSPLMYAQDYEQYF	TGCGCCAGCAGCCCTTTAATGTATGCACAGGACTACGAGCAGTACTTC
TRBV27	TRBD2	TRBJ2-7	.	14	CASSLRGDSYEQYF	TGTGCCAGCAGTTTACGGGGGGATTCCTACGAGCAGTACTTC
TRBV7-2	.	TRBJ2-7	once	15	CASSLDRGATYEQYF	TGTGCCAGCAGCTTAGATCGGGGGGCGACCTACGAGCAGTACTTC
TRBV28	.	TRBJ2-4	once	15	CASSWAFDSKGIQYF	TGTGCCAGCAGTTGGGCCTTTGACAGTAAGGGGATTCAGTACTTC
TRBV5-6	.	TRBJ2-7	.	15	CASSLTGRGVREQYF	TGTGCCAGCAGCTTGACAGGCAGGGGAGTTAGAGAGCAGTACTTC
TRBV6-1	.	TRBJ1-1	.	12	CASSVLPPSAFF	TGTGCCAGCAGTGTGTTGCCCCCCTCGGCTTTCTTT
TRBV7-9	TRBD2	TRBJ2-1	.	18	CASRSGTSGRSPYNEQFF	TGTGCCAGCAGATCCGGGACTAGCGGGAGGTCCCCCTACAATGAGCAGTTCTTC
TRBV7-7	.	TRBJ2-1	.	13	CASSLTGMNEQFF	TGTGCTAGCAGCTTGACCGGAATGAATGAGCAGTTCTTC
TRBV10-2	TRBD1	TRBJ1-2	.	14	CASSESGQGEGYTF	TGCGCCAGCAGTGAGTCAGGCCAGGGGGAAGGCTACACCTTC
TRBV10-3	.	TRBJ1-5	.	14	CAISEAGSNQPQHF	TGTGCCATCAGTGAGGCAGGGAGCAATCAGCCCCAGCATTTT
TRBV21-1	.	TRBJ1-5	.	16	CASSKEREESNQPQHF	TGTGCCAGCAGCAAAGAGCGAGAGGAGAGCAATCAGCCCCAGCATTTT
TRBV4-1	.	TRBJ2-5	.	17	CASSQELARAIGETQYF	TGCGCCAGCAGCCAAGAGTTGGCGAGGGCCATAGGAGAGACCCAGTACTTC
TRBV10-3	.	TRBJ1-1	.	15	CAISRTGTQNTEAFF	TGTGCCATCAGTAGAACCGGGACACAGAACACTGAAGCTTTCTTT
TRBV9	.	TRBJ2-1	.	14	CASSVGPALGEQFF	TGTGCCAGCAGCGTAGGCCCAGCTCTGGGGGAGCAGTTCTTC
TRBV28	.	TRBJ2-7	.	13	CASSLGSSYEQYF	TGTGCCAGCAGTTTAGGCTCCTCCTACGAGCAGTACTTC
TRBV7-6	TRBD2	TRBJ2-1	once	18	CASSPLTVAGVAYNEQFF	TGTGCCAGCAGCCCCCTAACGGTAGCGGGAGTGGCCTACAATGAGCAGTTCTTC
TRBV5-4	.	TRBJ2-5	.	13	CASSLRWDETQYF	TGTGCCAGCAGCTTGAGGTGGGATGAGACCCAGTACTTC
TRBV7-2	.	TRBJ2-3	.	13	CASSLQGTDTQYF	TGTGCCAGCAGCTTACAGGGGACAGATACGCAGTATTTT
TRBV5-3	TRBD2	TRBJ2-1	once	17	CARSLNLTSGTYNEQFF	TGTGCCAGAAGCTTGAATTTGACTAGCGGAACCTACAATGAGCAGTTCTTC
TRBV6-5	.	TRBJ2-2	.	13	CASSSTPTGELFF	TGTGCCAGCAGTTCAACACCCACCGGGGAGCTGTTTTTT
TRBV7-9	.	TRBJ1-1	once	13	CASSLMTTEEAFF	TGTGCCAGCAGCTTAATGACGACGGAGGAAGCTTTCTTT
TRBV6-1	.	TRBJ1-4	once	14	CASSVGGTNEKLFF	TGTGCCAGCAGTGTAGGGGGAACTAATGAAAAACTGTTTTTT
TRBV19	TRBD2	TRBJ2-2	few	16	CASSRTSGSVTGELFF	TGTGCCAGTAGTCGCACTAGCGGGAGTGTTACCGGGGAGCTGTTTTTT
TRBV9	TRBD2	TRBJ2-7	.	16	CASSVGEVAGVNEQYF	TGTGCCAGCAGCGTAGGTGAAGTAGCGGGAGTTAACGAGCAGTACTTC
TRBV2	TRBD2	TRBJ2-2	.	16	CASKGSGSRNTGELFF	TGTGCCAGCAAAGGTAGCGGGAGTCGGAACACCGGGGAGCTGTTTTTT
TRBV6-1	.	TRBJ1-5	.	14	CATSGLGGNQPQHF	TGTGCCACCTCAGGACTCGGAGGGAATCAGCCCCAGCATTTT
TRBV4-2	.	TRBJ2-1	.	11	CASSQDTEQFF	TGTGCCAGCAGCCAAGACACTGAGCAGTTCTTC
TRBV25-1	.	TRBJ2-5	.	13	CASSVSLLETQYF	TGTGCCAGCAGTGTTTCCTTATTAGAGACCCAGTACTTC
TRBV7-2	TRBD2	TRBJ2-1	.	16	CASSLVASGVYNEQFF	TGTGCCAGCAGCTTAGTGGCTAGCGGGGTATACAATGAGCAGTTCTTC
TRBV7-9	.	TRBJ1-4	.	14	CASSFYRDREKLFF	TGTGCCAGCAGCTTTTACAGGGATAGAGAAAAACTGTTTTTT